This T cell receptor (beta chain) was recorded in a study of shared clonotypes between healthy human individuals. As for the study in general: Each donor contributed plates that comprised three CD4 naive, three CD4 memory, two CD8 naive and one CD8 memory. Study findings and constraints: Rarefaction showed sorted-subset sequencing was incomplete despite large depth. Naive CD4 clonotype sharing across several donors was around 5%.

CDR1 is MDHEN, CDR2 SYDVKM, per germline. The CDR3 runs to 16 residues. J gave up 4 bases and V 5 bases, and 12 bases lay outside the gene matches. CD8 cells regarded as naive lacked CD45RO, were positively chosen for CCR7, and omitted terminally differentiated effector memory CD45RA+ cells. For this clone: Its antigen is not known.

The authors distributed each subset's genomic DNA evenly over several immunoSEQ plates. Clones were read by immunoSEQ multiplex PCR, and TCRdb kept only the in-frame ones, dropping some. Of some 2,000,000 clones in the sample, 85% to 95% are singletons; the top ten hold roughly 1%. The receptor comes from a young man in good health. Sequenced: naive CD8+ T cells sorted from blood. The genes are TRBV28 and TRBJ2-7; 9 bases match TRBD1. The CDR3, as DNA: TGTGCCAGCAGTCCGGTGCGGACAGGGGCCAAGTACGAGCAGTACTTC. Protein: CASSPVRTGAKYEQYF.